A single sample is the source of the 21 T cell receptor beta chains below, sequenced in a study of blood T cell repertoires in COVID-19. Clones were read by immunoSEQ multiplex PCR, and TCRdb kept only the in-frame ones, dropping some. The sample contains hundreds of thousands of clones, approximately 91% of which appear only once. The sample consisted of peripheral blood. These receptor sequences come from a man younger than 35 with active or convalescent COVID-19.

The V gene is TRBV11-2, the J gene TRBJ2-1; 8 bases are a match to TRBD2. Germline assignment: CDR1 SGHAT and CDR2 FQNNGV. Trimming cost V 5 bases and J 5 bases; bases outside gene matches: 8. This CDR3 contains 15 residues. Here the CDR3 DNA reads TGTGCCAGCAGCCCCACAGCGGGAGTCAACAATGAGCAGTTCTTC. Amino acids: CASSPTAGVNNEQFF.

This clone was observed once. The CDR3 region is CASSPSGGYGYTF. The CDR3 coding sequence is TGTGCCAGTAGCCCCTCCGGGGGCTATGGCTACACCTTC. This rearrangement joins TRBV19 to TRBJ1-2; D possibly corresponds to TRBD1 (5 bases). Trimming shortened V by 6 bases and J by 4 bases, and 12 bases separated the two germline ends. This CDR3 comprises 13 residues. Germline V gives CDR1 LNHDA, CDR2 SQIVND (reference sequence).

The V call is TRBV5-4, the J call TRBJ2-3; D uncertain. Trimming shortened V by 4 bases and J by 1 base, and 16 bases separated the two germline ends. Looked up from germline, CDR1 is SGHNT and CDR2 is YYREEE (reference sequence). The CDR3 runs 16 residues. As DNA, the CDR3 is TGTGCCAGCAGCGTTACCCTCTCACGGGGCACAGATACGCAGTATTTT. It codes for CASSVTLSRGTDTQYF.

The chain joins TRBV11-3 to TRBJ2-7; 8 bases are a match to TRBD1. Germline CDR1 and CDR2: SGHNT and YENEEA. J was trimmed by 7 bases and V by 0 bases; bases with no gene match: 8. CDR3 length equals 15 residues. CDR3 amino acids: CASSLDRGLTGEQYF. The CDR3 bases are TGTGCCAGCAGCTTAGACAGGGGGCTGACGGGGGAGCAGTACTTC.

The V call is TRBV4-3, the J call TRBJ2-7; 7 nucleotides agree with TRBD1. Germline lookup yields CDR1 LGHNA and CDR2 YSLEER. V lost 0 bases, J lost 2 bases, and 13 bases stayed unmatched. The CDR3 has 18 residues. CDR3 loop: CASSQEPGQQWSAYEQYF. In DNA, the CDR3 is TGCGCCAGCAGCCAAGAACCGGGACAGCAATGGTCGGCCTACGAGCAGTACTTC.

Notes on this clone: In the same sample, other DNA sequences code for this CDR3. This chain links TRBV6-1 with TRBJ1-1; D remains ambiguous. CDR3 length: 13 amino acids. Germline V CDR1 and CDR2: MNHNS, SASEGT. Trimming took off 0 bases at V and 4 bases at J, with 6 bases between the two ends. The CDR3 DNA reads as TGTGCCAGCAGTGAAGCGCGAGGCACTGAAGCTTTCTTT. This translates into CASSEARGTEAFF.

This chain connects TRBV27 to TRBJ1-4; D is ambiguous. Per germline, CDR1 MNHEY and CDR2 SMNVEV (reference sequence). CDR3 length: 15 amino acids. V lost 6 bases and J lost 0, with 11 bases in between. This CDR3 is CASSNRATTNEKLFF. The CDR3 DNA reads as TGTGCCAGCAGCAACAGAGCAACAACTAATGAAAAACTGTTTTTT.

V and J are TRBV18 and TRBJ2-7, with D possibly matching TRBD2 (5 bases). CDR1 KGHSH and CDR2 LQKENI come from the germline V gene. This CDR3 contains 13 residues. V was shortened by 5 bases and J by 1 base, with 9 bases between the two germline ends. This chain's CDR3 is CASSDGNSYEQYF. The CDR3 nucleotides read TGTGCCAGCTCAGACGGGAATTCCTACGAGCAGTACTTC.

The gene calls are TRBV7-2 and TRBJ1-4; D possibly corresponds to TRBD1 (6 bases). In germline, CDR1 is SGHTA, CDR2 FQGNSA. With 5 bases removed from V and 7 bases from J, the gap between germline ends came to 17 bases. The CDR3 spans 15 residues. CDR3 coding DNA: TGTGCCAGCAGCGTCGGGGGGGCAATAACTGAAAAACTGTTTTTT. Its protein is CASSVGGAITEKLFF.

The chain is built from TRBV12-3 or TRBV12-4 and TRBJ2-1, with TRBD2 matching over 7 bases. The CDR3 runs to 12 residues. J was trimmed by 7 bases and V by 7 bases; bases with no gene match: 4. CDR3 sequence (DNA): TGTGCCAGCACCATGGGAGGGAATGAGCAGTTCTTC. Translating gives CASTMGGNEQFF.

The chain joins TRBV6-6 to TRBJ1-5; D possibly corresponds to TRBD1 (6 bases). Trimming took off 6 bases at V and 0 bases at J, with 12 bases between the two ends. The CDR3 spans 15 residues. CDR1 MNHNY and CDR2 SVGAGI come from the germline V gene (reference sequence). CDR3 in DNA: TGTGCCAGCAGCTCCCAGGGGAATAGCAATCAGCCCCAGCATTTT. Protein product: CASSSQGNSNQPQHF.

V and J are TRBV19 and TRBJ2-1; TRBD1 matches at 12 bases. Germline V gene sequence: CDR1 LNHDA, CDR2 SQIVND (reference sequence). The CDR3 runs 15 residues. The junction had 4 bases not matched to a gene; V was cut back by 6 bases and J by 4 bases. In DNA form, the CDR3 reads TGTGCCAGTAGACAGGGACAGGGGGCTTACAATGAGCAGTTCTTC. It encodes CASRQGQGAYNEQFF.

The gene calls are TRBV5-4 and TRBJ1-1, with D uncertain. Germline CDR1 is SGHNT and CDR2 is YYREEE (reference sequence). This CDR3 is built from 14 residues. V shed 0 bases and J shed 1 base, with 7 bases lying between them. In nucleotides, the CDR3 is TGTGCCAGCAGCTTGGGTTCCGGGAACACTGAAGCTTTCTTT. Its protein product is CASSLGSGNTEAFF.

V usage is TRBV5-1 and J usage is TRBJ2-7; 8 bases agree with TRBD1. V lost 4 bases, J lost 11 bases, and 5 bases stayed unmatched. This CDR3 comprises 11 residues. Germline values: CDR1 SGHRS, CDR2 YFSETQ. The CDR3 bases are TGCGCCAGCAGCCAGGGACAGGCCAAGTACTTC. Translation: CASSQGQAKYF.

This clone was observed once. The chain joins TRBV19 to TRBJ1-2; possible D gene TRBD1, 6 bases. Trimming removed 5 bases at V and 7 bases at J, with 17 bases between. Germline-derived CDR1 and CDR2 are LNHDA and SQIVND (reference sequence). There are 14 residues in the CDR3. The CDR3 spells CASSREDSEGGYTF. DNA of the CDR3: TGTGCCAGTAGTCGCGAGGACAGCGAGGGTGGCTACACCTTC.

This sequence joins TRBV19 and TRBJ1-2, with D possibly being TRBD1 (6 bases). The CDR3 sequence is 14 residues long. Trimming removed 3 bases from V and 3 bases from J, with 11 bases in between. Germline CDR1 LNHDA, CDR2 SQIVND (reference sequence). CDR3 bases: TGTGCCAGTAGTATTCCGGACAGTGACTATGGCTACACCTTC. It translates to CASSIPDSDYGYTF. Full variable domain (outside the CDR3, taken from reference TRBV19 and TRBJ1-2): DGGITQSPKYLFRKEGQNVTLSCEQNLNHDAMYWYRQDPGQGLRLIYYSQIVNDFQKGDIAEGYSVSREKKESFPLTVTSAQKNPTAFYLCASSIPDSDYGYTFGSGTRLTVV.

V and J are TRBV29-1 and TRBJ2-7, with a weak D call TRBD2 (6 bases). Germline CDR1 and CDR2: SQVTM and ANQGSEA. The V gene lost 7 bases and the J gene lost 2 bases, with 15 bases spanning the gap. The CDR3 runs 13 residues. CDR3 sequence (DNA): TGCAGCGCCCTTGGGACTGCGACCTACGAGCAGTACTTC. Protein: CSALGTATYEQYF.

This CDR3 is CASRLLAGGYNEQFF. Here the CDR3 DNA reads TGTGCCAGCAGGCTCCTAGCGGGGGGGTACAATGAGCAGTTCTTC. The genes are TRBV6-5 and TRBJ2-1, with 12 bases fitting TRBD2. V was clipped by 6 bases and J by 4 bases; unmatched bases: 4. CDR3 length: 15 residues. Germline V gene lookup returns CDR1 MNHEY and CDR2 SVGAGI.

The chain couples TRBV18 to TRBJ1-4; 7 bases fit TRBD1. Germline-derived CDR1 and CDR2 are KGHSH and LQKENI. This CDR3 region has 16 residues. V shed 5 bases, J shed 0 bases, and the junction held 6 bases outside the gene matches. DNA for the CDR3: TGTGCCAGCTCAGCTAGCGGGACAGCAACTAATGAAAAACTGTTTTTT. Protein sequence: CASSASGTATNEKLFF.

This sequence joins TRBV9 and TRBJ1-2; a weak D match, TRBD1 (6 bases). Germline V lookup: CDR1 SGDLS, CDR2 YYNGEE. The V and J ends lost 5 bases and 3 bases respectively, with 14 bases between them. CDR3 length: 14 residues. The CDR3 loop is CASRQGRGDYGYTF. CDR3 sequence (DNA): TGTGCCAGCAGACAGGGCCGAGGGGACTATGGCTACACCTTC.

The CDR3: CASREGTGGYETQYF. CDR3 DNA: TGTGCCAGCAGAGAGGGGACAGGGGGCTATGAGACCCAGTACTTC. The chain couples TRBV6-5 to TRBJ2-5, with 12 bases fitting TRBD1. The CDR3 has 15 residues. The junction had 7 bases not matched to a gene; V was cut back by 6 bases and J by 5 bases. CDR1 and CDR2 (germline): MNHEY, SVGAGI.